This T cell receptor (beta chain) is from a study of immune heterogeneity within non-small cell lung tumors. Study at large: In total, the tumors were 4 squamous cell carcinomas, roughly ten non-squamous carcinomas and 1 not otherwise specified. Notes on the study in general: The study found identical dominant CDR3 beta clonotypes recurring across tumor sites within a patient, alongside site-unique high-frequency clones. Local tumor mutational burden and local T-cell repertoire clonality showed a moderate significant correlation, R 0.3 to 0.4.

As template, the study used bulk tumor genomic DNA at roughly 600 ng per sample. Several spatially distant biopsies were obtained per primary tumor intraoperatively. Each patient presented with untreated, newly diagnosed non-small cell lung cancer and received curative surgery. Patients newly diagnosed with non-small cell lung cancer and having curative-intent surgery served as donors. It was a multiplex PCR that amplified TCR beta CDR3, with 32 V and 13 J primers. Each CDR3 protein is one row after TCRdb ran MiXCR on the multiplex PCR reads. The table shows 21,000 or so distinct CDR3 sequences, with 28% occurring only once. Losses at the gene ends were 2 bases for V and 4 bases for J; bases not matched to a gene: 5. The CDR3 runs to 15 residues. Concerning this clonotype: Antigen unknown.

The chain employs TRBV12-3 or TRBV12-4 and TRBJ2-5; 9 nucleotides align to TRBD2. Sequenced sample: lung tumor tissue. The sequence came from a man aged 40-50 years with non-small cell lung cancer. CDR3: CASSLNSGGGETQYF. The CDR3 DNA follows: TGTGCCAGCAGTTTAAATAGCGGGGGCGGAGAGACCCAGTACTTC.